This TCR beta chain was found in a study of T-cell reconstitution after alpha-beta-depleted transplantation in children. This clonotype was observed many times. The TCRbeta library was prepared with unique molecular identifiers. TCRdb re-analysed the PCR reads in MiXCR, keeping a single row per CDR3 protein. The table shows hundreds of thousands of distinct CDR3 sequences, with under 20% occurring only once. Looked up from germline, CDR1 is MNHEY and CDR2 is SVGAGI. Deletions cut 3 bases from V and 2 bases from J, with 12 bases between. The CDR3 spans 15 residues. The rearrangement links TRBV6-5 to TRBJ2-3, with D unresolved. The sequence came from a male patient aged 10 to 17 who had a stem cell transplant for acute lymphoblastic leukemia, so the T cells may come from the graft donor. The sample here was PBMCs, mostly from graft donor cells, taken 360 days after TCRalphabeta/CD19-depleted stem cell transplant. As DNA, the CDR3 is TGTGCCAGCAGTTATGGACGGACGTACACAGATACGCAGTATTTT. It codes for CASSYGRTYTDTQYF.